These 24 T cell receptor beta chains were all obtained from the same sample, sequenced in a study of T cell responses to AZD1222 COVID-19 vaccine (dated by TCRdb to about 2021). Library construction relied on the immunoSEQ multiplex PCR assay. The table comes from immuneACCESS by way of TCRdb, which keeps in-frame sequences with V and J called. Part of the clones is missing from these tables; in studies checked, under half for an unresolved V gene and the rest for unknown reasons. This sample is represented by about 150,000 clones; roughly nine tenths of them were singletons. Roughly 7.5% of the sample is taken by the ten largest. The time point label, read with the paper, signifies: about 28 days (+/-7) after the second vaccine dose. The treatment or condition label, read with the paper, signifies: meningococcal conjugate vaccine given as trial control. The specimen comprised peripheral blood, sampled 28 days after the second dose of the MenACWY control vaccine. The receptor source for this set is an adult who received the MenACWY meningococcal vaccine as a control.

As regards this clone: At one end, the junction sequence differs from germline, possibly due to a read error. The chain links TRBV7-7 to TRBJ2-5; 7 nucleotides match TRBD1. CDR3 size: 15 residues. Germline V gene sequence: CDR1 SSHAT, CDR2 FNYEAQ (reference sequence). The CDR3 sequence: CASSLAKTGSETQYF. CDR3 nucleotide sequence: TGTGCTAGCAGCTTAGCCAAGACAGGGTCAGAGACCCAGTACTTC.

V usage is TRBV6-5 and J usage is TRBJ2-5; 8 bases match TRBD1. This CDR3 is built from 15 residues. The germline V gene has CDR1 MNHEY and CDR2 SVGAGI. Losses at the gene ends were 1 base for V and 5 bases for J; bases not matched to a gene: 6. The CDR3 is CASSYYRGNGETQYF. The CDR3 DNA reads as TGTGCCAGCAGTTACTACAGGGGGAACGGGGAGACCCAGTACTTC.

The V and J genes are TRBV5-4 and TRBJ2-5, with 7 bases matching TRBD2. This CDR3 is 18 amino acids long. Germline lookup yields CDR1 SGHNT and CDR2 YYREEE (reference sequence). Trimming at V came to 4 bases and at J to 1 base, leaving 16 bases not matched to a gene. This CDR3 is CASSPGRGGGVGQETQYF. The CDR3 DNA is TGTGCCAGCAGCCCGGGGAGGGGTGGCGGGGTAGGCCAAGAGACCCAGTACTTC.

The CDR3 protein is CASSRQGGRGETQYF. CDR3 coding DNA: TGTGCCAGCAGTCGTCAAGGGGGTCGGGGAGAGACCCAGTACTTC. The chain combines TRBV7-3 with TRBJ2-5; tentative D call: TRBD1 (6 bases). The CDR3 runs 15 residues. Germline V gene sequence: CDR1 SGHTA, CDR2 FQGTGA. Trimming removed 6 bases from V and 4 bases from J, with 18 bases in between. The whole variable domain, filled in from reference TRBV7-3 and TRBJ2-5, reads GAGVSQTPSNKVTEKGKYVELRCDPISGHTALYWYRQSLGQGPEFLIYFQGTGAADDSGLPNDRFFAVRPEGSVSTLKIQRTERGDSAVYLCASSRQGGRGETQYFGPGTRLLVL.

V is TRBV14 and J is TRBJ2-5; 13 bases are a match to TRBD2. The CDR3 has 15 amino acids. Germline V gives CDR1 SGHDN, CDR2 FVKESK. V was pared by 1 base and J by 4 bases, with 0 bases of the junction left unmatched. CDR3 residues: CASSQGLAGGETQYF. DNA for the CDR3: TGTGCCAGCAGCCAAGGACTAGCGGGAGGAGAGACCCAGTACTTC.

The chain joins TRBV7-3 to TRBJ2-5, with 7 bases aligning to TRBD2. The CDR3 totals 15 residues. Germline values: CDR1 SGHTA, CDR2 FQGTGA. The V and J ends lost 5 bases and 5 bases, in that order; junction bases with no gene match: 11. This CDR3 reads CASSPSRLAGETQYF. The CDR3 DNA follows: TGTGCCAGCAGCCCCAGCCGACTAGCTGGTGAGACCCAGTACTTC.

The genes are TRBV5-1 and TRBJ2-5; D unresolved. The CDR3 contains 14 residues. V was pared by 5 bases and J by 2 bases, with 13 bases between. Germline V lookup: CDR1 SGHRS, CDR2 YFSETQ. In DNA form, the CDR3 reads TGCGCCAGCAGTTCCGCCCCTCGGCAAGAGACCCAGTACTTC. The encoded protein is CASSSAPRQETQYF. Full variable domain (rest looked up from reference TRBV5-1 and TRBJ2-5): KAGVTQTPRYLIKTRGQQVTLSCSPISGHRSVSWYQQTPGQGLQFLFEYFSETQRNKGNFPGRFSGRQFSNSRSEMNVSTLELGDSALYLCASSSAPRQETQYFGPGTRLLVL.

This clone has just a few counts. The J gene is TRBJ2-7, the V gene TRBV6-6, with 10 bases matching TRBD1. CDR1 MNHNY and CDR2 SVGAGI come from the germline V gene (reference sequence). The V segment lost 6 bases and the J segment 5 bases; nucleotides outside the gene matches: 7. The CDR3 has 14 amino acids. This CDR3 reads CASSQRDRGHEQYF. The CDR3 coding sequence is TGTGCCAGCAGCCAGCGGGACAGGGGCCACGAGCAGTACTTC.

V is TRBV10-3 and J is TRBJ2-1; 9 bases fit TRBD2. Germline assignment: CDR1 ENHRY and CDR2 SYGVKD. The junction had 7 bases not matched to a gene; V was cut back by 4 bases and J by 6 bases. This CDR3 is built from 15 residues. CDR3 sequence reads: CAISGVAGGGNEQFF. Written as DNA, the CDR3 is TGTGCCATCAGTGGAGTGGCGGGAGGGGGCAATGAGCAGTTCTTC.

This chain connects TRBV7-9 to TRBJ2-5, with D uncertain. V was pared by 3 bases and J by 2 bases, with 7 bases between. The germline gives CDR1 SEHNR, CDR2 FQNEAQ (reference sequence). The CDR3 loop spans 13 amino acids. As DNA, the CDR3 is TGTGCCAGCAGCTTCGTTCCTCAAGAGACCCAGTACTTC. Protein sequence: CASSFVPQETQYF.

In this sample, this clone turned up a few times. This chain uses TRBV5-1 with TRBJ2-7; 9 nucleotides agree with TRBD2. The germline gives CDR1 SGHRS, CDR2 YFSETQ. The CDR3 loop spans 14 amino acids. V lost 5 bases and J lost 5; bases outside the gene matches: 8. CDR3 in amino acids: CASSKSLAGHEQYF. The CDR3 bases are TGCGCCAGCAGTAAAAGTCTAGCGGGACACGAGCAGTACTTC.

This clone was seen only a few times. The genes are TRBV5-6 and TRBJ1-2; perhaps TRBD1 as D (5 bases). This CDR3 has 14 amino acids. Per the germline V gene, CDR1 is SGHDT and CDR2 is YYEEEE. Trimming stripped 6 bases from V and 4 bases from J, with 16 bases between. The chain's CDR3 is CASNNRNSLYGYTF. The CDR3 DNA is TGTGCCAGCAACAACAGGAACTCCCTCTATGGCTACACCTTC.

The genes are TRBV5-4 and TRBJ2-3; D unclear. The CDR3 length is 15 residues. Trimming took off 3 bases at V and 0 bases at J, with 11 bases between the two ends. Germline CDR1 reads SGHNT; CDR2 reads YYREEE (reference sequence). The CDR3 DNA is TGTGCCAGCAGCTACGACGGGTCTAGCACAGATACGCAGTATTTT. Protein sequence: CASSYDGSSTDTQYF.

The chain couples TRBV10-1 to TRBJ2-2; 12 nucleotides agree with TRBD2. This CDR3 has 15 amino acids. Germline loops: CDR1 WNHNN, CDR2 SYGVQD (reference sequence). V was clipped by 7 bases and J by 5 bases; unmatched bases: 5. The CDR3 nucleotides read TGCGCCAGCATCCGACTAGCGGGAGTAACCGGGGAGCTGTTTTTT. Translation: CASIRLAGVTGELFF.

The chain uses TRBV14 and TRBJ2-1; no firm D call. Germline lookup yields CDR1 SGHDN and CDR2 FVKESK. Trimming took off 4 bases at V and 2 bases at J, with 9 bases between the two ends. The CDR3 is 14 amino acids. The CDR3 bases are TGTGCCAGCAGCCTCGCCGCAGCCTACAATGAGCAGTTCTTC. Translated: CASSLAAAYNEQFF.

The chain has TRBV2 and TRBJ1-3; a possible D gene is TRBD1 (5 bases). Germline values: CDR1 SNHLY, CDR2 FYNNEI. Trimming pared 4 bases from V and 4 bases from J, leaving 8 bases between. The CDR3 contains 13 residues. CDR3 loop: CASSGDLGNTIYF. CDR3 coding DNA: TGTGCCAGCAGTGGGGACTTAGGAAACACCATATATTTT.

This clone was recorded a few times. The chain is built from TRBV6-5 and TRBJ2-7; D is undetermined. In germline, CDR1 is MNHEY, CDR2 SVGAGI. This CDR3 region has 13 residues. V lost 4 bases to trimming and J lost 3 bases, with 10 bases between them. CDR3 sequence reads: CASSSRIDYEQYF. In nucleotides, the CDR3 is TGTGCCAGCAGTTCCAGGATAGACTACGAGCAGTACTTC.

The genes are TRBV27 and TRBJ1-2; a weak D match, TRBD1 (5 bases). The germline gives CDR1 MNHEY, CDR2 SMNVEV (reference sequence). CDR3 length: 16 residues. V lost 5 bases, J lost 4 bases, and 20 bases lay in between. CDR3 DNA sequence: TGTGCCAGCAGTGGTAGGACCAGAGGGGTGGGCTATGGCTACACCTTC. It translates to CASSGRTRGVGYGYTF.

The genes are TRBV18 and TRBJ2-1; TRBD2 is a possible D gene (7 bases). This CDR3 is 17 amino acids long. The ends were cut back, 3 bases at V and 9 bases at J, with 24 bases in the middle. CDR1 is KGHSH, CDR2 LQKENI, per germline. The CDR3 DNA sequence: TGTGCCAGCTCACCGGCGAGCGGGACACCAAGTCAGGGTGAGCAGTTCTTC. Protein: CASSPASGTPSQGEQFF.

The chain employs TRBV10-3 and TRBJ1-2; 8 nucleotides align to TRBD1. V was pared by 5 bases and J by 8 bases, with 7 bases of the junction left unmatched. The CDR3 consists of 13 residues. Germline values: CDR1 ENHRY, CDR2 SYGVKD. The CDR3 here is CAISLDRVEGYTF. For the CDR3, the DNA is TGTGCCATCAGTCTGGACAGGGTGGAAGGCTACACCTTC.

This chain connects TRBV7-2 to TRBJ2-1; 13 nucleotides agree with TRBD2. This CDR3 has 16 amino acids. Trimming took 5 bases from V and 4 from J; bases not matched to a gene: 5. Germline CDR1 reads SGHTA; CDR2 reads FQGNSA. The DNA of the CDR3 is TGTGCCAGCAGCCCCGGACTAGCGGGGGTTTACAATGAGCAGTTCTTC. This codes for CASSPGLAGVYNEQFF.

The rearrangement uses TRBV29-1 and TRBJ2-3; 9 bases agree with TRBD2. Trimming took 5 bases from V and 6 from J; bases not matched to a gene: 6. The CDR3 runs to 13 residues. Germline V gene sequence: CDR1 SQVTM, CDR2 ANQGSEA. The CDR3 region has the DNA TGCAGCGTTTCTCTAGCGGGGTGGGATACGCAGTATTTT. Amino acids: CSVSLAGWDTQYF.

As to this clone: This sample also contains other DNA sequences that code for the same CDR3. The V and J genes are TRBV7-2 and TRBJ2-1; TRBD2 matches at 9 bases. Germline CDR1 reads SGHTA; CDR2 reads FQGNSA. The CDR3 has 15 residues. Trimming removed 1 base from V and 4 bases from J; junction bases left unmatched: 2. In DNA form, the CDR3 reads TGTGCCAGCAGCTTAGGAGCGGGGGGATACAATGAGCAGTTCTTC. Its protein product is CASSLGAGGYNEQFF.

This clone has only one observation. The chain links TRBV2 to TRBJ1-4; D remains unclear. The CDR3 consists of 15 residues. In germline, CDR1 is SNHLY, CDR2 FYNNEI. V gave up 4 bases and J gave up 1 base, with 10 bases separating them. The CDR3 sequence is CASSVSSGTNEKLFF. The CDR3, as DNA: TGTGCCAGCAGTGTCAGTAGCGGAACTAATGAAAAACTGTTTTTT.